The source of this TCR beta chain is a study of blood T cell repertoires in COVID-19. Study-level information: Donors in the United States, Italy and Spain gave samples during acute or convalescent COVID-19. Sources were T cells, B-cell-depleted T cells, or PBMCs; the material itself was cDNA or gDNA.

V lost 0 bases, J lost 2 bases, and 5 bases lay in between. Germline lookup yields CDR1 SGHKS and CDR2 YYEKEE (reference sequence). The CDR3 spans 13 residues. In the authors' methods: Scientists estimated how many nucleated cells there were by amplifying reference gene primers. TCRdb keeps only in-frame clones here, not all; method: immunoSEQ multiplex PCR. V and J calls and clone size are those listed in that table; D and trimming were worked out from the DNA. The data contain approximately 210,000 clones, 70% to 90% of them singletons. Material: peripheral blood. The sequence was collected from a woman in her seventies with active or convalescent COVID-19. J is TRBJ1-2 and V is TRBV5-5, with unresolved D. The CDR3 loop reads CASSLAVNYGYTF. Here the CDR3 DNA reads TGTGCCAGCAGCTTGGCGGTGAACTATGGCTACACCTTC.